This TCR beta chain was obtained from a study of PD-L1 blockade in urothelial cancer (dated by TCRdb to 2015 to 2018). Looking at the study overall: All patients started therapy at some point between 2014 and 2016 and received atezolizumab 1,200 mg intravenously every 3 weeks. A median of around 150,000 T cells and approximately 83,000 unique TCRs was obtained from blood samples, and a median clonality of 0.080 was observed. Around 30 patients had pretreatment blood TCR-seq, roughly 25 had at least one posttreatment blood collection, and roughly 25 had tumor TCR-seq. The study, an exploratory multi-omic analysis, examined somatic, immune and clinical correlates of response to PD-L1 blockade with atezolizumab in urothelial cancer. Durable clinical benefit was achieved by nine patients and was not achieved by 20 patients. About 85% of the roughly 29 patients were identified as males with urothelial cancer of bladder origin, and a prior smoking history was reported by 18 of 29 patients. Durable clinical benefit was defined as progression-free survival longer than 6 months, and TCR features were also tested against progression-free and overall survival. In the same patients who had TCR sequencing, pretreatment tumors also underwent whole exome sequencing and RNA sequencing. An ECOG performance status of 0 or 1 was recorded for the patients, and 0 to 3 prior chemotherapy regimens had been received by the patients. Blood samples were analyzed 3 weeks after the start of treatment (second dose) and 6 weeks after the start of treatment. Pretreatment tumor samples and matched peripheral blood, collected serially before and after atezolizumab treatment, underwent TCR sequencing.

The germline V gene gives CDR1 as SGHTA and CDR2 as FQGNSA. V is cut by 8 bases and J by 4 bases, and the space between the germline ends is 14 bases. Its CDR3 holds 13 amino acids, cysteine through phenylalanine. Kept here is only the CDR3 DNA, which spans 39 bases and is read in frame from base 1. The time point label of this sample denotes: peripheral blood 6 weeks after treatment start. The cohort included about 29 patients with locally advanced or metastatic urothelial carcinoma who were treated at Memorial Sloan Kettering on a trial protocol. Peripheral blood mononuclear cells were collected pretreatment and during treatment, with between 1 and 8 total time points per patient. The Qiagen DNeasy Blood extraction kit was used to purify genomic DNA from total PBMCs and tumor samples. PBMCs were collected pretreatment and during treatment and were isolated and stored as previously described. This clone showed up just once. The specificity of this receptor is unknown. Within one base of it there is no much larger clone, and no base qualities were kept.

Synthetic TCR analog templates were spiked into each PCR to estimate absolute template abundance from read counts. The immunoSEQ assay was used to amplify TCRbeta CDR3 regions from genomic DNA with bias-controlled V and J gene primers. Sequencing of rearranged TCRbeta segments was performed at approximately 20X coverage. The authors processed their data as follows. Clustering was used to correct sequencing errors, and CDR3s were annotated against IMGT to assign V, D and J genes. Out-of-frame and stop-codon sequences were excluded, and only productive TCRbeta rearrangements were used in downstream analyses. Clonality was computed as one minus Shannon entropy normalized by the log of the number of unique productive sequences. Fisher's exact test with Benjamini-Hochberg correction, using a cutoff of adjusted p below 0.01, was how clones that differed between time points or between blood and tumor were identified. TCRdb provides this immuneACCESS table in a form limited to in-frame rearrangements. Some clones are lacking; in checked studies, under half of them reflect an unresolved V gene, and why the rest are absent is not known. The DNA was the basis for D and trimming; V, J and clone size are from that table. The sample data list about 38,000 clones, and about 88% of these were observed just once. The top ten clones comprise about 23% of the sample.

Results the study describes overall, beyond this receptor: Because of the small sample size (n of about 30) and the many exploratory analyses performed, the results are intended to be regarded as hypothesis-generating. Improved progression-free and overall survival was associated with having pretreatment peripheral blood TCR clonality below the median. Patients with durable benefit showed greater expansion of tumor-associated TCR clones in peripheral blood 3 weeks after starting treatment (n ≈ 23, p = 0.022).

This TCR derives from a man aged 60-69 years with urothelial cancer. Recombination linked TRBV7-2 to TRBJ1-1, with TRBD1 as a weak D call on 6 bases. The sample consisted of PBMCs, taken around atezolizumab (anti-PD-L1) treatment. In nucleotides, the sequence is TGTGCCAGCGGTCGACAGGTAATCACTGAAGCTTTCTTT. Translation gives CASGRQVITEAFF.